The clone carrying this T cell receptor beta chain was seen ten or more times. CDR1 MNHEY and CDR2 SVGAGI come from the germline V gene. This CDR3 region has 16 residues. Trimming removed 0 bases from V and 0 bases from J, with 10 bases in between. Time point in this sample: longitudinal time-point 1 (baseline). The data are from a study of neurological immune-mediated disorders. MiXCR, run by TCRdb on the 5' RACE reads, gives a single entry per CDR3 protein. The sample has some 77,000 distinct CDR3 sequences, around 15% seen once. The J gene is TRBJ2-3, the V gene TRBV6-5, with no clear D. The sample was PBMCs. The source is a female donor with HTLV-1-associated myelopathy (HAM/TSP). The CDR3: CASSYSFAHSTDTQYF. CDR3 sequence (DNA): TGTGCCAGCAGTTACTCGTTCGCACACAGCACAGATACGCAGTATTTT.